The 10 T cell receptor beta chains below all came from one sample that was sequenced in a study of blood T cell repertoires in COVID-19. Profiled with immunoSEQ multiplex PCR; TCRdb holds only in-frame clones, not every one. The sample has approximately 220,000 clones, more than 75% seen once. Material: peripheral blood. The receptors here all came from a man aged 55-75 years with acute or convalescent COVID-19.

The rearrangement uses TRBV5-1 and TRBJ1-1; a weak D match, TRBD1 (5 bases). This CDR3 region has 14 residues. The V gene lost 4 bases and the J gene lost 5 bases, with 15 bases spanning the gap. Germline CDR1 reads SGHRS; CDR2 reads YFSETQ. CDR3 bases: TGCGCCAGCAGCACTAGACTGGAGGGGACTGAAGCTTTCTTT. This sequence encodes CASSTRLEGTEAFF.

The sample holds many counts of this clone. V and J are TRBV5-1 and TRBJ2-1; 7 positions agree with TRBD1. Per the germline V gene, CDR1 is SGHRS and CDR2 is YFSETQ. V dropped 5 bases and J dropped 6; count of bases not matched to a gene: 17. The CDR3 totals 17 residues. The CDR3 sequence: CASRTDSIQGQGNEQFF. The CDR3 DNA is TGCGCCAGCAGAACGGACAGTATACAGGGGCAAGGCAATGAGCAGTTCTTC.

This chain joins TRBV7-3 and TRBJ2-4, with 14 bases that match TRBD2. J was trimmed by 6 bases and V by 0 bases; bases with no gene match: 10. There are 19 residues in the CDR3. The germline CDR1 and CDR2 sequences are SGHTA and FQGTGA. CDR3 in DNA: TGTGCCAGCAGCTTAACGGGGACTAGCGGGGGCTACCAGGGAAACATTCAGTACTTC. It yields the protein CASSLTGTSGGYQGNIQYF.

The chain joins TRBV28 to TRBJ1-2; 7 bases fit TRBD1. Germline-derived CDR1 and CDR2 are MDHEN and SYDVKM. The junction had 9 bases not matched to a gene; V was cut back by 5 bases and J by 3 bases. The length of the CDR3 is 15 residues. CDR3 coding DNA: TGTGCCAGCAGTCGTTCGCCGGGACAGTACTATGGCTACACCTTC. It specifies CASSRSPGQYYGYTF.

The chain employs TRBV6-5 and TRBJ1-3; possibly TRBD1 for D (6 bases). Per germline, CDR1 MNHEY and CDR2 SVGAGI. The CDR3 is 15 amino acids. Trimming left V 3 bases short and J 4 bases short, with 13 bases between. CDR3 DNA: TGTGCCAGCAGTTATTCCGGGACAACGGGAAACACCATATATTTT. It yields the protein CASSYSGTTGNTIYF.

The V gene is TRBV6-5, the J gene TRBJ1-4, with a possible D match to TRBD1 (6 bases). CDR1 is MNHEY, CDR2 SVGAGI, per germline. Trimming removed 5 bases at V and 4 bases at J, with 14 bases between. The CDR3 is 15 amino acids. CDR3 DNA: TGTGCCAGCAGTCCCGACAGGAGGAATAATGAAAAACTGTTTTTT. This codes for CASSPDRRNNEKLFF.

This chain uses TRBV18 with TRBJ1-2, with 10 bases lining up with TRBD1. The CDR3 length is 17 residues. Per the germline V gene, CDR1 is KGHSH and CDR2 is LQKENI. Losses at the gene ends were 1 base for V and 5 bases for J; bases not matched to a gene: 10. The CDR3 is CASSPQRTGGDLYGYTF. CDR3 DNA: TGTGCCAGCTCACCACAGAGGACAGGGGGAGATCTATATGGCTACACCTTC. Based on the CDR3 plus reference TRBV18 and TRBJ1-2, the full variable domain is NAGVMQNPRHLVRRRGQEARLRCSPMKGHSHVYWYRQLPEEGLKFMVYLQKENIIDESGMPKERFSAEFPKEGPSILRIQQVVRGDSAAYFCASSPQRTGGDLYGYTFGSGTRLTVV.

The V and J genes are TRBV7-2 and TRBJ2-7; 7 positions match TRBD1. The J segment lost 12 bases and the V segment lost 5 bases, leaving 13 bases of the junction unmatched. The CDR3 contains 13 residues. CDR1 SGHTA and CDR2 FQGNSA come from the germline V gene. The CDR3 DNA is TGTGCCAGCAGCGTCGGACAGGCCCGGGAAGCGTACTTC. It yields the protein CASSVGQAREAYF.

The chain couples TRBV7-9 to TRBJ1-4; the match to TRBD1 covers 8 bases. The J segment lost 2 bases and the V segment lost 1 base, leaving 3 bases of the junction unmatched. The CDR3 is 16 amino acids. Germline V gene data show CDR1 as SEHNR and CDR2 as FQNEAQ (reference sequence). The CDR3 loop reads CASSLGQGHTNEKLFF. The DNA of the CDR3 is TGTGCCAGCAGCTTAGGACAGGGGCATACTAATGAAAAACTGTTTTTT. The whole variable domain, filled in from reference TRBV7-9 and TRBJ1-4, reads DTGVSQNPRHKITKRGQNVTFRCDPISEHNRLYWYRQTLGQGPEFLTYFQNEAQLEKSRLLSDRFSAERPKGSFSTLEIQRTEQGDSAMYLCASSLGQGHTNEKLFFGSGTQLSVL.

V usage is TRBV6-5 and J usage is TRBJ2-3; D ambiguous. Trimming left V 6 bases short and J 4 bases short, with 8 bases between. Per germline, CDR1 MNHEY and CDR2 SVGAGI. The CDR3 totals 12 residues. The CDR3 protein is CASRYHPDTQYF. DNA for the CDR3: TGTGCCAGCAGATACCATCCAGATACGCAGTATTTT.